These T cell receptor beta chains were read from a single sample in a study of Ad26.COV2.S vaccination and SARS-CoV-2 variants. Generated by immunoSEQ multiplex PCR, the TCRdb table keeps only in-frame clones and is missing some. The sample holds hundreds of thousands of clones, 75% to 90% seen once. This material consisted of peripheral blood, taken in a trial of Ad26.COV2.S vaccine versus placebo. Receptors were obtained from a person aged 18-60 years who received the Ad26.COV2.S COVID-19 vaccine or a placebo. The CDR3 runs from the conserved cysteine through the conserved F or W. D genes are given only for firm matches. Size is stated for part of the rows, as once, few or many counts, or as a class when the clone is expanded.

TRBV5-1	TRBD2	TRBJ2-1	-	TGCGCCAGCAGCGATCCCAGCGGGGGCAATGAGCAGTTCTTC	CASSDPSGGNEQFF
TRBV5-5	-	TRBJ2-7	-	TGTGCCAGCAGCGGGGACGTGGGCCGAGGGGGACTCGAGCAGTACTTC	CASSGDVGRGGLEQYF
TRBV10-3	-	TRBJ2-1	-	TGTGCCATCAGTGAGTCGCAGAACAATGAGCAGTTCTTC	CAISESQNNEQFF
TRBV28	-	TRBJ1-2	-	TGTGCCAGCAAGGTGGGGGATGGCTACACCTTC	CASKVGDGYTF
TRBV9	-	TRBJ2-1	-	TGTGCCAGCAGCGTAGGAAGAGCCGGGGCTGAGCAGTTCTTC	CASSVGRAGAEQFF
TRBV18	-	TRBJ1-1	-	TGTGCCAGCTCACCAGACAGCCCGAACACTGAAGCTTTCTTT	CASSPDSPNTEAFF
TRBV3-1/TRBV3-2	TRBD2	TRBJ2-3	-	TGTGCCAGCAGCGAGACTAGCGGGGGGCCGCTCACAGATACGCAGTATTTT	CASSETSGGPLTDTQYF
TRBV7-2	-	TRBJ1-6	-	TGTGCCAGCAGTTTCAATTTCCTGACTGGAACCGATTCACCCCTCCACTTT	CASSFNFLTGTDSPLHF
TRBV4-1	-	TRBJ2-3	-	TGCGCCAGCAGCCACCGCATCCTTGGGACAGATACGCAGTATTTT	CASSHRILGTDTQYF
TRBV4-2	-	TRBJ2-7	many	TGTGCCAGCAGCCAGGAACCTTATACTGGGGAGCAGTACTTC	CASSQEPYTGEQYF
TRBV14	-	TRBJ2-1	-	TGTGCCAGCAGCAGGACTGTCTACAATGAGCAGTTCTTC	CASSRTVYNEQFF
TRBV27	-	TRBJ2-2	-	TGTGCCAGCAGGGGTCCGAACACCGGGGAGCTGTTTTTT	CASRGPNTGELFF
TRBV11-3	TRBD2	TRBJ2-1	-	TGTGCCAGCAGCGGTCGGGATAGCGGGGGTTTTAGGGAGCAGTTCTTC	CASSGRDSGGFREQFF